This TCR beta chain was captured by sequencing in a study of OX40 agonist ivuxolimab in advanced cancers. Study background: Dose-escalation patients were diagnosed with hepatocellular carcinoma, melanoma, renal cell cancer or head and neck cancer.

Libraries were prepared by immunoSEQ multiplex PCR; TCRdb keeps only in-frame clonotypes and omits some of them. The sample lists about 52,000 clones, about 88% occurring once. To note about this clone: Its specificity is unknown.

Broader study findings: At doses 0.1 to 3.0 mg/kg, CD4+ and CD8+ clones expanded.

The source is an adult with an advanced solid tumor such as melanoma, head and neck, liver or kidney cancer. The source was CD4+ or CD8+ T cells sorted from blood, collected in a trial of the OX40 agonist ivuxolimab.

The CDR3 sequence is CASSQVAQSETQYF. The CDR3 DNA sequence: TGCGCCAGCAGCCAAGTGGCCCAGTCGGAGACCCAGTACTTC. The V call is TRBV4-3, the J call TRBJ2-5, with unresolved D. CDR3 length equals 14 residues. CDR1 and CDR2 (germline): LGHNA, YSLEER. Trimming stripped 1 base from V and 5 bases from J, with 11 bases between.